This passage covers 11 T cell receptor beta chains from one sample sequenced in a study of blood T cell repertoires in COVID-19. Using immunoSEQ multiplex PCR, the repertoire was profiled, and TCRdb retains in-frame clones only, with some absent. The sample comprises approximately 240,000 clones, approximately 83% of which are singletons, and more than 2.5% rests with the top ten. Sequenced input: peripheral blood. The source is a woman in her twenties or thirties who had recovered from COVID-19.

This chain connects TRBV11-2 to TRBJ2-5; a weak D match, TRBD2 (6 bases). The germline V and J ends were trimmed by 1 base and 4 bases, with 16 bases remaining between them. The CDR3 loop spans 16 amino acids. Looked up from germline, CDR1 is SGHAT and CDR2 is FQNNGV. The CDR3 loop is CASSLVSAQGGETQYF. As DNA, the CDR3 is TGTGCCAGCAGCTTAGTCAGCGCGCAGGGAGGAGAGACCCAGTACTTC. Variable domain in full (rest from reference TRBV11-2 and TRBJ2-5): EAGVAQSPRYKIIEKRQSVAFWCNPISGHATLYWYQQILGQGPKLLIQFQNNGVVDDSQLPKDRFSAERLKGVDSTLKIQPAKLEDSAVYLCASSLVSAQGGETQYFGPGTRLLVL.

The chain joins TRBV5-1 to TRBJ2-7; D might be TRBD1 (8 bases). The V end was cut by 0 bases, the J end by 2 bases, with 15 bases between. This CDR3 region has 16 residues. In germline, CDR1 is SGHRS, CDR2 YFSETQ. The CDR3 region has the DNA TGCGCCAGCAGCTTGGCCGCACAGGGGGGGGCCTACGAGCAGTACTTC. It translates to CASSLAAQGGAYEQYF.

A word on this clone: Other DNA variants within this sample encode the same CDR3. V usage is TRBV27 and J usage is TRBJ1-2; 7 nucleotides align to TRBD1. V lost 6 bases and J lost 2; bases outside the gene matches: 6. Per germline, CDR1 MNHEY and CDR2 SMNVEV (reference sequence). CDR3 length equals 14 residues. In DNA, the CDR3 is TGTGCCAGCAGCCTGCGACAGGGAAACTATGGCTACACCTTC. This codes for CASSLRQGNYGYTF.

The rearrangement joins TRBV5-6 to TRBJ2-7; 7 nucleotides align to TRBD1. The CDR3 sequence is 15 residues long. V lost 4 bases to trimming and J lost 4 bases; unmatched junction nucleotides: 11. Per the germline V gene, CDR1 is SGHDT and CDR2 is YYEEEE. CDR3 loop: CASSQTGTALYEQYF. The DNA for the CDR3 is TGTGCCAGCAGCCAAACCGGGACAGCACTTTACGAGCAGTACTTC.

V and J are TRBV25-1 and TRBJ2-5, with D perhaps matching TRBD1 (6 bases). V was clipped by 3 bases and J by 3 bases, with 17 bases between them. Germline V gene data show CDR1 as MGHDK and CDR2 as SYGVNS. The CDR3 length is 16 residues. The CDR3 nucleotides read TGTGCCAGCAGTGATACGGGACACGGGATAGAAGAGACCCAGTACTTC. It translates to CASSDTGHGIEETQYF.

The V gene is TRBV29-1, the J gene TRBJ1-1; 8 bases align to TRBD1. This CDR3 has 12 residues. With V trimmed by 3 bases and J by 5 bases, 2 bases remained unmatched. Germline V gene data show CDR1 as SQVTM and CDR2 as ANQGSEA. The CDR3 sequence is CSVETGATEAFF. The CDR3 DNA is TGCAGCGTTGAGACAGGGGCAACTGAAGCTTTCTTT.

The V gene is TRBV4-1, the J gene TRBJ2-7; D unresolved. V lost 4 bases, J lost 3 bases, and 13 bases lay in between. This CDR3 spans 14 amino acids. Germline CDR1 MGHRA, CDR2 YSYEKL. The CDR3: CASSPSALGYEQYF. The CDR3 DNA reads TGCGCCAGCAGCCCCAGCGCCTTGGGCTACGAGCAGTACTTC.

The rearrangement joins TRBV3-1 (or the pseudogene TRBV3-2) to TRBJ1-4; 8 bases are shared with TRBD1. Germline CDR1 and CDR2: LGHDT and YNNKEL (reference sequence). The CDR3 extends over 15 amino acids. After removal of 3 bases from V and 8 bases from J, the junction contained 8 bases not matched to a gene. The CDR3 protein is CASSQPTGVGEKLFF. In nucleotides, the CDR3 is TGTGCCAGCAGCCAGCCGACAGGGGTGGGCGAAAAACTGTTTTTT.

The CDR3: CASSQGDNTHEQYF. The CDR3 coding sequence is TGTGCCAGCAGCCAAGGAGACAATACCCACGAGCAGTACTTC. The genes are TRBV3-1 (or the pseudogene TRBV3-2) and TRBJ2-7; D is uncertain. V was clipped by 1 base and J by 5 bases, with 12 bases between them. The CDR3 is 14 residues long. The germline CDR1 and CDR2 sequences are LGHDT and YNNKEL (reference sequence).

The chain couples TRBV18 to TRBJ1-2, with a weak D call TRBD1 (5 bases). This CDR3 spans 13 amino acids. Germline V gene sequence: CDR1 KGHSH, CDR2 LQKENI. Trimming removed 0 bases from V and 4 bases from J, with 6 bases in between. The CDR3 loop is CASSPPQGYGYTF. CDR3 in DNA: TGTGCCAGCTCACCACCGCAGGGCTATGGCTACACCTTC. The whole variable domain, remainder taken from reference TRBV18 and TRBJ1-2, is NAGVMQNPRHLVRRRGQEARLRCSPMKGHSHVYWYRQLPEEGLKFMVYLQKENIIDESGMPKERFSAEFPKEGPSILRIQQVVRGDSAAYFCASSPPQGYGYTFGSGTRLTVV.

The genes are TRBV6-2 or TRBV6-3 and TRBJ2-7; D gene ambiguous. Germline CDR1 MNHEY, CDR2 SVGEGT. This CDR3 comprises 14 residues. V gave up 6 bases and J gave up 3 bases, with 15 bases separating them. Here the CDR3 reads CASSEVPLGYEQYF. In DNA form, the CDR3 reads TGTGCCAGCAGCGAGGTACCCCTGGGCTACGAGCAGTACTTC.